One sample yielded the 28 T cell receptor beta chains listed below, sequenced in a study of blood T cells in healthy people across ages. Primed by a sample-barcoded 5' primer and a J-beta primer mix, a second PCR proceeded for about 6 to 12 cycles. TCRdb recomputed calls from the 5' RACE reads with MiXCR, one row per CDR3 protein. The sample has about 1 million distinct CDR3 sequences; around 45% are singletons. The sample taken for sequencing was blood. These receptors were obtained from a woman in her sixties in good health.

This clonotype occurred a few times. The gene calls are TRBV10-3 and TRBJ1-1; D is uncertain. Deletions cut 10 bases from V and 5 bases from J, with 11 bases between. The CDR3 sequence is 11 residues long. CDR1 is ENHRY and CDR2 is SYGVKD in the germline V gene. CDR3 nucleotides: TGTGCCACCATGACTCGAACTGAAGCTTTCTTT. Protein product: CATMTRTEAFF.

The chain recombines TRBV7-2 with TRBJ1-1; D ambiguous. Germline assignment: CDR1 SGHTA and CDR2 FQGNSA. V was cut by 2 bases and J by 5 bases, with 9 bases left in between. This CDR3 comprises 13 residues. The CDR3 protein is CASSLFVRTEAFF. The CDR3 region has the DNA TGTGCCAGCAGCTTATTTGTCCGAACTGAAGCTTTCTTT.

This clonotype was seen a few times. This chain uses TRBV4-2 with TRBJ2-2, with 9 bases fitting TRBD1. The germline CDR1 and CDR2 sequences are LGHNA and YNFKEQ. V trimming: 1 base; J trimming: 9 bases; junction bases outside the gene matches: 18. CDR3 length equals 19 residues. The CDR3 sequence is CASSQGLLSGQGVIRELFF. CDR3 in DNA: TGTGCCAGCAGCCAAGGGTTGTTATCGGGACAGGGAGTTATCCGGGAGCTGTTTTTT.

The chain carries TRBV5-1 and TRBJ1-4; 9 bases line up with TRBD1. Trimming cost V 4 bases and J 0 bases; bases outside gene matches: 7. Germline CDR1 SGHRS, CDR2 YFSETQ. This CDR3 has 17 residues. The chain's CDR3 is CASSNRDRVTTNEKLFF. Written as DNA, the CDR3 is TGCGCCAGCAGCAACCGGGACAGGGTGACAACTAATGAAAAACTGTTTTTT.

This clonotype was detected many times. The CDR3 DNA reads as TGTGCCATCAGTGAGCCTAATGAGCAGTTCTTC. This encodes CAISEPNEQFF. The chain links TRBV10-3 to TRBJ2-1; D uncertain. V shed 2 bases and J shed 7 bases, with 3 bases lying between them. The germline CDR1 and CDR2 sequences are ENHRY and SYGVKD. The CDR3 loop spans 11 amino acids.

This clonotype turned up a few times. The CDR3 DNA reads as TGTGCCAGCAACCCCGGTCCGGCAGGGGGCTTCTACGAGCAGTACTTC. Translation gives CASNPGPAGGFYEQYF. The chain uses TRBV9 and TRBJ2-7; 8 nucleotides line up with TRBD1. This CDR3 is built from 16 residues. V shed 6 bases and J 3 bases; nucleotides not matched to a gene: 14. From germline, CDR1 is SGDLS and CDR2 YYNGEE.

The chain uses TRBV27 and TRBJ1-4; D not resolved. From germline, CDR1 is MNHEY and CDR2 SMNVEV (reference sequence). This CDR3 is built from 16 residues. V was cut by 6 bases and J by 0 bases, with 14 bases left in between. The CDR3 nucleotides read TGTGCCAGCAGCGGTATAGGGCGTACAACTAATGAAAAACTGTTTTTT. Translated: CASSGIGRTTNEKLFF.

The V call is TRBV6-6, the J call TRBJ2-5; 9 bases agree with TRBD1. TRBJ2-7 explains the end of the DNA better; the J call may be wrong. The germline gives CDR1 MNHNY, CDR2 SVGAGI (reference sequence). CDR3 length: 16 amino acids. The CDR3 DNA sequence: TGTGCCAGCAGTCGACGGACAGGGGATTTCTCCTACGAGCAGTACTTC. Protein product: CASSRRTGDFSYEQYF.

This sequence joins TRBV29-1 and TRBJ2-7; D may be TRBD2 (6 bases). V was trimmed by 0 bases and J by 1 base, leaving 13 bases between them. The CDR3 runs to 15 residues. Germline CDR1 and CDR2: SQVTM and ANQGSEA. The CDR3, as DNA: TGCAGCGTTGAAGATACAGCGGAGGGATCCTACGAGCAGTACTTC. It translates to CSVEDTAEGSYEQYF.

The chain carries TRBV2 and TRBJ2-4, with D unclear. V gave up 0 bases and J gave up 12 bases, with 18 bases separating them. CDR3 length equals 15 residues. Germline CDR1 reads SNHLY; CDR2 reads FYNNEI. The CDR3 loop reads CASSEALRQRSAQYF. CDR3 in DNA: TGTGCCAGCAGTGAAGCGCTTCGACAACGTAGTGCTCAGTACTTC.

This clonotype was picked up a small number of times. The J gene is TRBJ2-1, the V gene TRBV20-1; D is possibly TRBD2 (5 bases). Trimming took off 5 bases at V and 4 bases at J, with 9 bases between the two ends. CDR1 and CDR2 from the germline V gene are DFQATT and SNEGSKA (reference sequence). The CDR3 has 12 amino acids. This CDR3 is CSAAPGYNEQFF. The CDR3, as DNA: TGCAGTGCTGCACCGGGGTACAATGAGCAGTTCTTC.

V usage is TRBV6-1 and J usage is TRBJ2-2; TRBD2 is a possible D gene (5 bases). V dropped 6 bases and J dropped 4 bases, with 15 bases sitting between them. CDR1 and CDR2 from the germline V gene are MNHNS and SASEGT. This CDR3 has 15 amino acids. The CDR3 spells CASRPLGVGTGELFF. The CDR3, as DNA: TGTGCCAGCAGGCCCCTCGGGGTGGGCACCGGGGAGCTGTTTTTT.

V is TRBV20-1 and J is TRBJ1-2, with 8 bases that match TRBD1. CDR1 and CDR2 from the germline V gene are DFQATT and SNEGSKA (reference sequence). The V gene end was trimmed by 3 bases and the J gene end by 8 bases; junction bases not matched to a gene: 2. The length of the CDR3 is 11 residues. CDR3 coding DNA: TGCAGTGCTAGTACAGGGGGGGGCTACACCTTC. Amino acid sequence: CSASTGGGYTF.

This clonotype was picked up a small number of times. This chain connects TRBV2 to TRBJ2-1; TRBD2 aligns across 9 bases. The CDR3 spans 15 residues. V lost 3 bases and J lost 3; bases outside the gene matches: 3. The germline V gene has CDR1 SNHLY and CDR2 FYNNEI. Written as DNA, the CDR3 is TGTGCCAGCAGTGACGGACTAGCGAGCTACAATGAGCAGTTCTTC. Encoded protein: CASSDGLASYNEQFF.

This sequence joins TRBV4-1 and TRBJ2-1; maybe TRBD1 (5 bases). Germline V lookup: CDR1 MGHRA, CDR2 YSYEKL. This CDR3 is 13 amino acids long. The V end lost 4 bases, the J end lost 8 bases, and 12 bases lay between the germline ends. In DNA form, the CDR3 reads TGCGCCAGCAGCCCAGGGATTATCGATGAGCAGTTCTTC. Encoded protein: CASSPGIIDEQFF.

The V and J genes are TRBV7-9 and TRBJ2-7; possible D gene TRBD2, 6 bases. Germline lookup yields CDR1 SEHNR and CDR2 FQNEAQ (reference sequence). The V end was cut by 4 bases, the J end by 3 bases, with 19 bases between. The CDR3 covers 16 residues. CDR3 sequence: CASSSSGVAEHYEQYF. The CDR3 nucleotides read TGTGCCAGCAGCTCCTCGGGGGTAGCGGAGCACTACGAGCAGTACTTC.

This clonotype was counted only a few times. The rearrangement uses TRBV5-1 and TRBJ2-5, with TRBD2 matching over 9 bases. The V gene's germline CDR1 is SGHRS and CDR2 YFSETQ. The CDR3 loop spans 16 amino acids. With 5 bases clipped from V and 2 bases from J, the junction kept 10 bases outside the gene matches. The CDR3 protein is CASRFTASGKQETQYF. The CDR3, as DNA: TGCGCCAGCAGATTTACCGCTAGCGGGAAACAAGAGACCCAGTACTTC.

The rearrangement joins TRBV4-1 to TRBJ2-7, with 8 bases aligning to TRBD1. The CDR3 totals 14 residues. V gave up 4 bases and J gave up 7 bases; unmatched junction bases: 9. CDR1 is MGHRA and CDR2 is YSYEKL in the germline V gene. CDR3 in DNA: TGCGCCAGCAGCCCCTACTCAGGGGGCGGTGAGCAGTACTTC. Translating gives CASSPYSGGGEQYF.

In DNA form, the CDR3 reads TGTGCCACCAGCAGAGACACCACCCAAAGGGCGGCCCACCGGGAGCAGTTCTTC. This gives the protein CATSRDTTQRAAHREQFF. This chain uses TRBV15 with TRBJ2-1, with unresolved D. The V end was cut by 0 bases, the J end by 10 bases, with 25 bases between. This CDR3 contains 18 residues. Germline assignment: CDR1 LNHNV and CDR2 YYDKDF (reference sequence).

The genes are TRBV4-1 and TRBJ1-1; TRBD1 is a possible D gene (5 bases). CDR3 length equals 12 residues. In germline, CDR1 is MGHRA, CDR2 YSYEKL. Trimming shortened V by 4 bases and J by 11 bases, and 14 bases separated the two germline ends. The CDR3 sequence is CASSPGDSEAFF. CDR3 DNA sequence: TGCGCCAGCAGCCCGGGGGACTCCGAGGCTTTCTTT.

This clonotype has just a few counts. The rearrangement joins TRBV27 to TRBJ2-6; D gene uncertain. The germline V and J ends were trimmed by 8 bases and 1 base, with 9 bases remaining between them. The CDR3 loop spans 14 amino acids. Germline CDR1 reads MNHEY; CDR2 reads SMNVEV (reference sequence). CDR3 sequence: CASAQFSGANVLTF. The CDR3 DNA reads TGTGCCAGCGCTCAATTTTCTGGGGCCAACGTCCTGACTTTC. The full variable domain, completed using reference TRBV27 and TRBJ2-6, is EAQVTQNPRYLITVTGKKLTVTCSQNMNHEYMSWYRQDPGLGLRQIYYSMNVEVTDKGDVPEGYKVSRKEKRNFPLILESPSPNQTSLYFCASAQFSGANVLTFGAGSRLTVL.

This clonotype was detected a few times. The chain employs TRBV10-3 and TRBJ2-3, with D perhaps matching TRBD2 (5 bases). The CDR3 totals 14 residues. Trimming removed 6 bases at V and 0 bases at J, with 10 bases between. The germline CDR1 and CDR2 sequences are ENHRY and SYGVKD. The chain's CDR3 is CAIRGLGSTDTQYF. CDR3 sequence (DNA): TGTGCCATCAGAGGACTGGGGAGCACAGATACGCAGTATTTT.

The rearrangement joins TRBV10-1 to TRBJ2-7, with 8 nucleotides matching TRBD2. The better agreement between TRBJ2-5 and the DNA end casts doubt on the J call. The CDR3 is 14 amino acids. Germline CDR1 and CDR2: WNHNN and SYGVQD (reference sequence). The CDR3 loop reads CASKATREGETQYF. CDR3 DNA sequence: TGCGCCAGCAAGGCAACTCGGGAGGGGGAGACCCAGTACTTC.

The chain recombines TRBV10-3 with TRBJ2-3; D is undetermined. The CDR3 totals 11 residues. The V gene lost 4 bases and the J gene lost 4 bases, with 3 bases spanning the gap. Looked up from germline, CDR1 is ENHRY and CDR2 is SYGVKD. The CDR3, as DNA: TGTGCCATCAGTGTTTCAGATACGCAGTATTTT. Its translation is CAISVSDTQYF.

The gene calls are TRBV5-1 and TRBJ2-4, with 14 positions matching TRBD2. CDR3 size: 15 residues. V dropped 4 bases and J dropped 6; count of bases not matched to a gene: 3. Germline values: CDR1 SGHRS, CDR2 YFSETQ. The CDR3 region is CASSPGTSGRNIQYF. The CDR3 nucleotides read TGCGCCAGCAGCCCTGGGACTAGCGGGAGAAACATTCAGTACTTC.

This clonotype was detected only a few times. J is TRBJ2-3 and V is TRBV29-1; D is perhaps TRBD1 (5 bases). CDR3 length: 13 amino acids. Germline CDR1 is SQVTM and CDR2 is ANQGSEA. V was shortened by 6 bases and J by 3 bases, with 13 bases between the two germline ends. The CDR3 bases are TGCAGCGTCACCCCCAGGGCTACAGATACGCAGTATTTT. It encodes CSVTPRATDTQYF.

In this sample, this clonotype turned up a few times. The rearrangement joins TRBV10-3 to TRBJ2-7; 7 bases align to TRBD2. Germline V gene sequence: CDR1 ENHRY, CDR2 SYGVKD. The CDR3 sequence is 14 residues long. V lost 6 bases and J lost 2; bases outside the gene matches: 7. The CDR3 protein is CAISLSAGTYEQYF. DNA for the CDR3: TGTGCCATCAGCCTGTCAGCGGGGACCTACGAGCAGTACTTC.

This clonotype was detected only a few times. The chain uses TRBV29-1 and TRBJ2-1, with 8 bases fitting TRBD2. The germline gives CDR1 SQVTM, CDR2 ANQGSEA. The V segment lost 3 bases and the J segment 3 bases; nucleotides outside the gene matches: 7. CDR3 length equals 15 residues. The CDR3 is CSVEYGTRGYNEQFF. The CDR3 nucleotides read TGCAGCGTTGAGTATGGGACTAGGGGCTACAATGAGCAGTTCTTC.